The 21 T cell receptor beta chains below all came from one sample that was sequenced in a study of blood T cell repertoires in COVID-19. Data came from immunoSEQ multiplex PCR; TCRdb stores just in-frame clones and leaves some out. The table includes about 530,000 clones, 85% to 90% detected once. The sequencing input was peripheral blood. These receptors all stem from a woman aged 45-60 years with COVID-19, enrolled during active disease.

Comment on this clone: At the DNA level, this CDR3 is encoded by other sequences in the same sample as well. The chain recombines TRBV9 with TRBJ2-2; 7 bases map to TRBD2. The V gene end was trimmed by 3 bases and the J gene end by 0 bases; junction bases not matched to a gene: 2. Germline V gene lookup returns CDR1 SGDLS and CDR2 YYNGEE. The CDR3 totals 15 residues. Here the CDR3 DNA reads TGTGCCAGCAGCGCTAGCGGTGCGAACACCGGGGAGCTGTTTTTT. The encoded protein is CASSASGANTGELFF.

The rearrangement links TRBV27 to TRBJ1-6, with 10 bases matching TRBD1. The V and J ends lost 6 bases and 7 bases, in that order; junction bases with no gene match: 6. CDR1 and CDR2 from the germline V gene are MNHEY and SMNVEV (reference sequence). The length of the CDR3 is 15 residues. CDR3 sequence: CASSRTGQGNSPLHF. The CDR3 bases are TGTGCCAGCAGCCGAACGGGACAGGGGAATTCACCCCTCCACTTT.

This chain joins TRBV4-1 and TRBJ1-2, with D possibly TRBD1 on 5 matching bases. Per germline, CDR1 MGHRA and CDR2 YSYEKL. The V gene lost 3 bases and the J gene lost 2 bases, with 13 bases spanning the gap. This CDR3 region has 15 residues. This chain's CDR3 is CASSQSVSGNYGYTF. The CDR3 nucleotides read TGCGCCAGCAGCCAGAGTGTCTCAGGGAACTATGGCTACACCTTC.

The rearrangement uses TRBV27 and TRBJ2-2; D is perhaps TRBD2 (5 bases). The CDR3 sequence is 11 residues long. The V end lost 10 bases, the J end lost 6 bases, and 9 bases lay between the germline ends. CDR1 and CDR2 from the germline V gene are MNHEY and SMNVEV (reference sequence). CDR3 loop: CATARAGELFF. The CDR3 bases are TGTGCCACCGCGAGGGCCGGGGAGCTGTTTTTT.

This sequence joins TRBV27 and TRBJ2-3, with TRBD2 as a possible D gene (6 bases). CDR3 length equals 13 residues. V lost 9 bases and J 4 bases, leaving 14 bases between the germline ends. Germline loops: CDR1 MNHEY, CDR2 SMNVEV (reference sequence). This chain's CDR3 is CASHLGGADTQYF. The CDR3 DNA follows: TGTGCCAGTCACTTGGGAGGAGCAGATACGCAGTATTTT.

Note on this clone: At one boundary the junction diverges from the germline segment, which might be a read error. V and J are TRBV27 and TRBJ2-2; 9 positions agree with TRBD1. The CDR3 sequence is 15 residues long. Germline CDR1 reads MNHEY; CDR2 reads SMNVEV (reference sequence). The CDR3 loop reads CASSSLDRGGRGAVF. Here the CDR3 DNA reads TGTGCCAGCAGTTCTCTAGACAGGGGGGGCCGGGGAGCTGTTTTT.

V usage is TRBV11-2 and J usage is TRBJ2-2; TRBD1 aligns across 10 bases. CDR1 SGHAT and CDR2 FQNNGV come from the germline V gene. The junction had 2 bases not matched to a gene; V was cut back by 2 bases and J by 8 bases. The CDR3 runs to 14 residues. Here the CDR3 DNA reads TGTGCCAGCAGCTTAAGGACAGGGGGTGGGGAGCTGTTTTTT. Residues: CASSLRTGGGELFF.

In the case of this clone: The same CDR3 can be traced to other DNA sequences in this sample. The chain is built from TRBV6-5 and TRBJ1-1; D possibly corresponds to TRBD1 (6 bases). The germline V and J ends were trimmed by 6 bases and 3 bases, with 14 bases remaining between them. CDR1 is MNHEY and CDR2 is SVGAGI in the germline V gene. The length of the CDR3 is 14 residues. DNA for the CDR3: TGTGCCAGCAGGACTACAGGGAGAGACACTGAAGCTTTCTTT. It specifies CASRTTGRDTEAFF.

Notes on this clone: The same CDR3 is also encoded by other DNA sequences in this sample. The chain carries TRBV9 and TRBJ1-2; D remains ambiguous. Germline loops: CDR1 SGDLS, CDR2 YYNGEE. Trimming removed 0 bases at V and 4 bases at J, with 4 bases between. CDR3 length equals 12 residues. DNA of the CDR3: TGTGCCAGCAGCGTAGCAGGCTATGGCTACACCTTC. This encodes CASSVAGYGYTF.

The V and J genes are TRBV28 and TRBJ1-2; no firm D call. The length of the CDR3 is 14 residues. V lost 4 bases and J 2 bases, leaving 11 bases between the germline ends. Germline CDR1 and CDR2: MDHEN and SYDVKM. The CDR3 protein is CASSSPGENYGYTF. Written as DNA, the CDR3 is TGTGCCAGCAGTTCCCCGGGAGAAAACTATGGCTACACCTTC.

This chain uses TRBV6-5 with TRBJ2-3; D perhaps matches TRBD1 (5 bases). The CDR3 covers 14 residues. CDR1 is MNHEY, CDR2 SVGAGI, per germline. The V end was cut by 7 bases, the J end by 3 bases, with 14 bases between. This CDR3 reads CASKVRQPTDTQYF. The CDR3 DNA sequence: TGTGCCAGCAAGGTCCGACAGCCTACAGATACGCAGTATTTT.

The chain employs TRBV19 and TRBJ1-4; D is unresolved. The germline gives CDR1 LNHDA, CDR2 SQIVND (reference sequence). V was trimmed by 10 bases and J by 7 bases, leaving 25 bases between them. The CDR3 has 16 amino acids. The CDR3: CATRGGWGWYSEKLFF. In DNA, the CDR3 is TGTGCCACCAGAGGAGGGTGGGGTTGGTACAGTGAAAAACTGTTTTTT.

V usage is TRBV5-1 and J usage is TRBJ2-1; D call uncertain. V was cut by 5 bases and J by 12 bases, with 21 bases left in between. Germline CDR1 SGHRS, CDR2 YFSETQ. This CDR3 has 14 residues. The CDR3, as DNA: TGCGCCAGCAGATTGACTCCATCTGCAATGAGGCAGTTCTTC. Encoded protein: CASRLTPSAMRQFF.

This chain connects TRBV11-2 to TRBJ2-2; 8 bases are a match to TRBD2. The J segment lost 3 bases and the V segment lost 8 bases, leaving 8 bases of the junction unmatched. This CDR3 contains 15 residues. The V gene's germline CDR1 is SGHAT and CDR2 FQNNGV. DNA for the CDR3: TGTGCCAGCCAGCGGGGGCAGGGTTACACCGGGGAGCTGTTTTTT. Translating it yields CASQRGQGYTGELFF.

CDR3 loop: CASSPFGGENTGELFF. The CDR3 DNA reads as TGTGCCAGCAGCCCCTTCGGGGGGGAGAACACCGGGGAGCTGTTTTTT. The chain is built from TRBV9 and TRBJ2-2; TRBD2 agrees at 8 bases. Germline CDR1 reads SGDLS; CDR2 reads YYNGEE. CDR3 size: 16 residues. With 4 bases clipped from V and 1 base from J, the junction kept 6 bases outside the gene matches.

This chain joins TRBV7-2 and TRBJ2-7; 10 nucleotides align to TRBD1. V was clipped by 4 bases and J by 1 base; unmatched bases: 4. CDR1 and CDR2 from the germline V gene are SGHTA and FQGNSA. This CDR3 has 15 residues. CDR3 bases: TGTGCCAGCAGCTCTGGACAGGGGGAATCCTACGAGCAGTACTTC. Its protein is CASSSGQGESYEQYF.

The chain joins TRBV6-5 to TRBJ1-2, with TRBD1 as a possible D gene (6 bases). The ends were cut back, 6 bases at V and 6 bases at J, with 20 bases in the middle. CDR3 size: 15 residues. Germline V gene data show CDR1 as MNHEY and CDR2 as SVGAGI. CDR3 region: CASRKPTGTNHGYTF. In DNA, the CDR3 is TGTGCCAGCAGAAAACCAACCGGGACAAACCATGGCTACACCTTC.

This clone turned up a few times. The chain couples TRBV19 to TRBJ1-5; D possibly corresponds to TRBD1 (5 bases). Germline assignment: CDR1 LNHDA and CDR2 SQIVND (reference sequence). Trimming removed 5 bases from V and 2 bases from J, with 16 bases in between. This CDR3 has 16 residues. The CDR3 loop is CASSPLATTGNQPQHF. In DNA, the CDR3 is TGTGCCAGTAGTCCCCTTGCCACGACAGGCAATCAGCCCCAGCATTTT.

V and J are TRBV19 and TRBJ1-2, with 10 bases matching TRBD1. The CDR3 contains 15 residues. The germline V gene has CDR1 LNHDA and CDR2 SQIVND (reference sequence). V was clipped by 5 bases and J by 4 bases; unmatched bases: 7. DNA for the CDR3: TGTGCCAGTAGTGTCCGGTGGGACAGGGGCTATGGCTACACCTTC. This sequence encodes CASSVRWDRGYGYTF. Based on the CDR3 plus reference TRBV19 and TRBJ1-2, the full variable domain is DGGITQSPKYLFRKEGQNVTLSCEQNLNHDAMYWYRQDPGQGLRLIYYSQIVNDFQKGDIAEGYSVSREKKESFPLTVTSAQKNPTAFYLCASSVRWDRGYGYTFGSGTRLTVV.

This chain uses TRBV19 with TRBJ1-1; possibly TRBD1 for D (5 bases). The V gene's germline CDR1 is LNHDA and CDR2 SQIVND (reference sequence). The length of the CDR3 is 11 residues. V was clipped by 1 base and J by 10 bases, with 7 bases between them. CDR3 sequence (DNA): TGTGCCAGTAGTATAGTAGGGGTAGCTTTCTTT. It codes for CASSIVGVAFF. Full variable domain (rest looked up from reference TRBV19 and TRBJ1-1): DGGITQSPKYLFRKEGQNVTLSCEQNLNHDAMYWYRQDPGQGLRLIYYSQIVNDFQKGDIAEGYSVSREKKESFPLTVTSAQKNPTAFYLCASSIVGVAFFGQGTRLTVV.

The genes are TRBV19 and TRBJ2-3; D is unresolved. The germline V and J ends were trimmed by 6 bases and 3 bases, with 13 bases remaining between them. The germline gives CDR1 LNHDA, CDR2 SQIVND (reference sequence). This CDR3 region has 14 residues. CDR3 in DNA: TGTGCCAGTAGGATGGGCAGAGAGACAGATACGCAGTATTTT. This encodes CASRMGRETDTQYF.